The 8 T cell receptor beta chains below come from one sample, sequenced in a study of T-cell reconstitution after alpha-beta-depleted transplantation in children. The TCRbeta library was prepared with unique molecular identifiers. TCRdb reanalysed the PCR reads using MiXCR and keeps one entry per CDR3 protein. Among 300,000 to 400,000 distinct CDR3 sequences listed, over 20% were seen once. The sequencing here drew on PBMCs, mostly from graft donor cells, taken 180 days after TCRalphabeta/CD19-depleted stem cell transplant. The receptors were sampled from a male patient between 5 and 17 years old who had a stem cell transplant for acute lymphoblastic leukemia, so the T cells may come from the graft donor.

The rearrangement links TRBV5-1 to TRBJ2-2, with 15 bases lining up with TRBD2. CDR1 and CDR2 (germline): SGHRS, YFSETQ. CDR3 length: 20 amino acids. The J segment lost 6 bases and the V segment lost 4 bases, leaving 16 bases of the junction unmatched. For the CDR3, the DNA is TGCGCCAGCAGCCCCTCCGGGACTAGCGGGAGGCAGAGGTGGGCCGGGGAGCTGTTTTTT. This translates into CASSPSGTSGRQRWAGELFF.

This clonotype has only a few counts. This chain joins TRBV11-3 and TRBJ2-3, with D maybe TRBD2 (6 bases). Germline loops: CDR1 SGHNT, CDR2 YENEEA. The CDR3 contains 15 residues. Trimming left V 1 base short and J 3 bases short, with 11 bases between. CDR3 residues: CASSLAAGRTDTQYF. For the CDR3, the DNA is TGTGCCAGCAGCTTAGCGGCGGGACGGACAGATACGCAGTATTTT.

This sequence joins TRBV18 and TRBJ2-1; 7 bases match TRBD1. The junction had 10 bases not matched to a gene; V was cut back by 6 bases and J by 8 bases. The CDR3 contains 14 residues. Germline V gene lookup returns CDR1 KGHSH and CDR2 LQKENI. The CDR3 nucleotides read TGTGCCAGCTCTCCTGACAGGGAGTCTGATGAGCAGTTCTTC. Translated: CASSPDRESDEQFF.

This clonotype was recorded a few times. The chain is built from TRBV29-1 and TRBJ2-1; 7 nucleotides align to TRBD2. Germline CDR1 is SQVTM and CDR2 is ANQGSEA. V lost 6 bases, J lost 6 bases, and 17 bases stayed unmatched. CDR3 size: 16 residues. In DNA, the CDR3 is TGCAGCGTCTCCCACACCTTCCTAGCGGCGGGCAATGAGCAGTTCTTC. Its protein product is CSVSHTFLAAGNEQFF.

This clonotype has just a few counts. J is TRBJ2-1 and V is TRBV15; maybe TRBD1 (5 bases). V dropped 5 bases and J dropped 4 bases, with 15 bases sitting between them. This CDR3 is built from 15 residues. Germline assignment: CDR1 LNHNV and CDR2 YYDKDF (reference sequence). The CDR3 reads CATSGKGNPYNEQFF. CDR3 sequence (DNA): TGTGCCACCAGCGGGAAGGGGAATCCTTACAATGAGCAGTTCTTC.

The gene calls are TRBV10-3 and TRBJ2-5; TRBD2 matches at 7 bases. J gave up 1 base and V 3 bases, and 5 bases lay outside the gene matches. The CDR3 runs 15 residues. CDR1 is ENHRY and CDR2 is SYGVKD in the germline V gene. The CDR3 nucleotides are TGTGCCATCAGTGACCCGACTAGCAGCCAAGAGACCCAGTACTTC. It encodes CAISDPTSSQETQYF.

This clonotype has just a few counts. The chain is built from TRBV20-1 and TRBJ1-3; D is unclear. Per germline, CDR1 DFQATT and CDR2 SNEGSKA (reference sequence). V dropped 5 bases and J dropped 0 bases, with 11 bases sitting between them. This CDR3 is 14 amino acids long. CDR3 DNA: TGCAGTGCTCCTGCAACGGTCTCTGGAAACACCATATATTTT. Translating gives CSAPATVSGNTIYF.

In its sample, this clonotype was seen a few times. The V gene is TRBV5-1, the J gene TRBJ2-7; possible D gene TRBD1, 6 bases. From germline, CDR1 is SGHRS and CDR2 YFSETQ. Trimming left V 4 bases short and J 12 bases short, with 26 bases between. The CDR3 runs 15 residues. CDR3 coding DNA: TGCGCCAGCAGCCTCTTGGGGACACTGCCTAATATCCGGTACTTC. Its translation: CASSLLGTLPNIRYF.